This T cell receptor beta chain was sequenced in a study of blood T cell repertoires in COVID-19. Data came from immunoSEQ multiplex PCR; TCRdb stores just in-frame clones and leaves some out. This table has over 45,000 clones, approximately 80% appearing once. The CDR3 runs 13 residues. The V gene lost 4 bases and the J gene lost 5 bases, with 11 bases spanning the gap. The germline gives CDR1 ENHRY, CDR2 SYGVKD. The rearrangement uses TRBV10-3 and TRBJ2-5; D is possibly TRBD2 (6 bases). The TCR was taken from a man aged 65 to 79 with acute or convalescent COVID-19. The source material was peripheral blood. In DNA, the CDR3 is TGTGCCATCAGTGTAGCGGACACGGAGACCCAGTACTTC. As protein: CAISVADTETQYF.